Listed below are T cell receptor beta chains from one sample, sequenced in a study of blood T cell repertoires in COVID-19. Only in-frame clones appear in the TCRdb table, and some are missing; sequencing was by immunoSEQ multiplex PCR. The sample yields 300,000 to 400,000 clones, approximately 85% seen once. The material sequenced was peripheral blood. The receptors come from a human donor in a cohort sampled during active COVID-19. Each CDR3 is given without its conserved first and last residue.

TRBV27	TRBJ2-7	ASGWGVDEQY
TRBV7-5	TRBJ1-2	VRSLLDRGNGYT
TRBV5-1	TRBJ1-1	ASSSPSGDAF
TRBV27	TRBJ2-1	ASSLSMRLVTGGEQF
TRBV30	TRBJ1-2	AWSPPTVDGYT
TRBV7-2	TRBJ2-7	ASSLGLAGALSSYEQY
TRBV12-3/TRBV12-4	TRBJ2-4	ASSSGLLDIQY
TRBV11-3	TRBJ2-3	ASSFAGDTDTQY
TRBV2	TRBJ1-1	ASTQRGGLGTEAF
TRBV30	TRBJ2-7	AWSGDYEQY
TRBV9	TRBJ2-3	ASSVRVEDTQY
TRBV29-1	TRBJ1-2	SPERDRYT
TRBV9	TRBJ2-2	ASTHPGGQNTGELF
TRBV6-1	TRBJ2-7	ASSEVTSGGPTYEQY
TRBV10-1	TRBJ2-7	ASSEKSGGTYEQY
TRBV3-1/TRBV3-2	TRBJ1-1	ASSPFRFNTEAF
TRBV24-1	TRBJ1-2	ATSDTTGIGGYT
TRBV5-6	TRBJ1-1	ASSLWGVYTEAF
TRBV19	TRBJ1-1	ASSISLEAF
TRBV7-8	TRBJ2-7	ASSLDRGLSYEQY
TRBV20-1	TRBJ1-1	SAKGDTEAF
TRBV7-3	TRBJ1-6	ASSLRAGESSPLH
TRBV30	TRBJ1-1	AWSPPGIGLAF
TRBV3-1/TRBV3-2	TRBJ1-4	ASSQDPTGRAPETAAEKLF
TRBV10-2	TRBJ2-5	ASSESRGSGGRRETQY
TRBV24-1	TRBJ2-6	ATSDLEDRDGANVLT
TRBV27	TRBJ2-2	ASSLGTSGGTGELF
TRBV11-1	TRBJ2-1	ASSRTSSSYNEQF
TRBV4-1	TRBJ1-1	ASSPRTSMNTEAF
TRBV5-4	TRBJ2-1	ASRAGGYNEQF
TRBV7-2	TRBJ1-2	ASSLDRATGVGGGYT